This record concerns one T cell receptor beta chain sequence. What it binds is not known. Amplifying from RNA transcripts, the study obtained TCR beta CDR3 regions. Second-round multiplex PCR came after first-round RT-PCR with HTBI primers. TCRdb re-called the multiplex PCR reads with MiXCR, one entry per CDR3 protein. Seen here are 1 million to 1.3 million distinct CDR3 sequences, 35% to 40% observed once, and the top ten hold 11%. The sample originates from a study of Graves' ophthalmopathy and Graves' hyperthyroidism. Study-level findings and limits: Ophthalmopathy progression prediction by the model yielded a sensitivity of approximately 68% and a specificity of just over 72%. Ophthalmopathy cases were distinguished from stable hyperthyroidism by a 13-signature model, reaching about 85% sensitivity and around 83% specificity.

Clinical symptoms, serum thyroxine, TRAb, thyroid ultrasound and orbital computed tomography were relied on for diagnosis. The CDR3 runs to 13 residues. V lost 1 base and J lost 8; bases outside the gene matches: 4. CDR1 is DFQATT, CDR2 SNEGSKA, per germline (reference sequence). The sequencing input was peripheral blood or thyroid tissue (not recorded which). The chain carries TRBV20-1 and TRBJ2-2, with 7 bases matching TRBD1. The source is an adult man with Graves' hyperthyroidism. The CDR3 DNA is TGCAGTGCTAGAGGGCAGGGGGTTGGGGAGCTGTTTTTT. Translated, it gives CSARGQGVGELFF.